This TCR beta chain was captured in a study of blood T cell repertoires in COVID-19. Study-level background: Samples representing acute and convalescent COVID-19 were sourced from the United States, Italy and Spain. PBMCs, B-cell-depleted T cells, or T cells provided the cDNA or gDNA that made up the material.

Germline V CDR1 and CDR2: LGHDT, YNNKEL (reference sequence). The CDR3 contains 18 residues. V gave up 1 base and J gave up 8 bases; unmatched junction bases: 15. Authors' data handling: Reference gene primer amplification gave estimated nucleated cell counts. The data were produced by immunoSEQ multiplex PCR, yet TCRdb's version contains in-frame clones alone and is incomplete. That table is the source of V, J and clone size, and D and trimming were worked out from the DNA. The table has over 100,000 clones, approximately 86% seen once. The chain joins TRBV3-1 (or the pseudogene TRBV3-2) to TRBJ1-2, with 11 positions matching TRBD1. Sequencing was done on a sample of peripheral blood. This receptor was identified in a man in his forties with acute or convalescent COVID-19. CDR3 nucleotide sequence: TGTGCCAGCAGCCAAGGAGGACAGGGGGCCGGGGCCTTTAGGGGCTACACCTTC. It yields the protein CASSQGGQGAGAFRGYTF.